This is a list of T cell receptor beta chains from one sample in a study of CD8 T cells in ankylosing spondylitis. TCRdb re-called the 5' RACE reads with MiXCR, one entry per CDR3 protein. The sample shows some 150,000 distinct CDR3 sequences, around 42% of them seen only once. Sequences were obtained from synovial fluid, either unsorted or a sorted T cell fraction (not recorded which). These receptors were collected from a male donor with ankylosing spondylitis. CDR3s include the opening cysteine and the closing phenylalanine or tryptophan. Fields, in order: clone size, D gene, V gene, J gene, CDR3 protein, CDR3 DNA. A D gene is named only where the DNA matches it firmly. Clone size is not always given. Where it is, it says once, few, many or a class for expanded clones.

size: -
D: -
V: TRBV20-1
J: TRBJ2-5
CDR3: CSANRFRFPYQETQYF
DNA: TGCAGTGCCAACAGGTTCCGATTCCCGTACCAAGAGACCCAGTACTTC

size: -
D: -
V: TRBV9
J: TRBJ1-2
CDR3: CASSETGRAYGYTF
DNA: TGTGCCAGCAGCGAAACGGGGAGGGCGTATGGCTACACCTTC

size: -
D: -
V: TRBV6-1
J: TRBJ2-7
CDR3: CASSGTTPYEQYF
DNA: TGTGCCAGCAGTGGGACAACTCCCTACGAGCAGTACTTC

size: -
D: TRBD2
V: TRBV9
J: TRBJ2-7
CDR3: CASSSTSGGSYEQYF
DNA: TGTGCCAGCAGCTCCACAAGCGGGGGGTCCTACGAGCAGTACTTC

size: -
D: TRBD2
V: TRBV3-1
J: TRBJ2-7
CDR3: CASSQGGDFGTSGLEQYF
DNA: TGTGCCAGCAGCCAAGGGGGCGATTTCGGGACTAGTGGGCTCGAGCAGTACTTC

size: -
D: TRBD1
V: TRBV4-1
J: TRBJ2-7
CDR3: CASSPYVRGRSYEQYF
DNA: TGCGCCAGCAGCCCGTATGTGAGGGGGCGTTCCTACGAGCAGTACTTC

size: few
D: -
V: TRBV29-1
J: TRBJ2-5
CDR3: CSVPNRLEAQETQYF
DNA: TGCAGCGTGCCTAACAGGTTGGAGGCACAAGAGACCCAGTACTTC

size: -
D: TRBD2
V: TRBV28
J: TRBJ2-1
CDR3: CASSPPFGAGGDYNEQFF
DNA: TGTGCCAGCAGCCCTCCCTTCGGTGCGGGAGGCGACTACAATGAGCAGTTCTTC

size: -
D: TRBD2
V: TRBV6-1
J: TRBJ2-3
CDR3: CASSVGLAGGDTQYF
DNA: TGTGCCAGCAGTGTGGGACTAGCGGGAGGAGATACGCAGTATTTT

size: few
D: -
V: TRBV7-6
J: TRBJ2-7
CDR3: CASSLRWGANPYEQYF
DNA: TGTGCCAGCTCGCTTAGGTGGGGGGCAAACCCCTACGAGCAGTACTTC

size: many
D: -
V: TRBV12-3/TRBV12-4
J: TRBJ1-5
CDR3: CATGQWIQPQHF
DNA: TGTGCCACCGGACAGTGGATTCAGCCCCAGCATTTT

size: -
D: -
V: TRBV5-1
J: TRBJ2-3
CDR3: CASSLAQAVTDTQYF
DNA: TGCGCCAGCAGCTTGGCCCAAGCGGTCACAGATACGCAGTATTTT

size: few
D: TRBD2
V: TRBV28
J: TRBJ2-3
CDR3: CASSLWTSLRADTQYF
DNA: TGTGCCAGCAGTCTTTGGACTAGTCTTAGGGCAGATACGCAGTATTTT

size: medium-sized
D: TRBD1
V: TRBV7-8
J: TRBJ2-7
CDR3: CASSSLTGGSYEQYF
DNA: TGTGCCAGCAGCTCCCTAACAGGGGGTTCCTACGAGCAGTACTTC

size: -
D: -
V: TRBV5-5
J: TRBJ2-7
CDR3: CASSRTHYEQYF
DNA: TGTGCCAGCAGTCGCACCCACTACGAGCAGTACTTC

size: -
D: -
V: TRBV29-1
J: TRBJ1-1
CDR3: CSVVRGGWTEAFF
DNA: TGCAGCGTTGTTAGGGGGGGCTGGACTGAAGCTTTCTTT

size: -
D: -
V: TRBV6-1
J: TRBJ2-6
CDR3: CASSGGDGGLPALSGANVLTF
DNA: TGTGCCAGCAGTGGAGGGGATGGGGGGCTCCCGGCTCTCTCTGGGGCCAACGTCCTGACTTTC

size: -
D: -
V: TRBV15
J: TRBJ1-5
CDR3: CATSRVWWAPGYEGNQPQHF
DNA: TGTGCCACCAGCAGAGTCTGGTGGGCCCCAGGGTATGAGGGCAATCAGCCCCAGCATTTT

size: once
D: -
V: TRBV5-1
J: TRBJ2-3
CDR3: CASSLETCGAYCTDTQYF
DNA: TGCGCCAGCAGCTTGGAGACGTGTGGGGCCTACTGCACAGATACGCAGTATTTT

size: -
D: -
V: TRBV4-1
J: TRBJ2-7
CDR3: CASSQVPSDAYEQYF
DNA: TGCGCCAGCAGCCAAGTTCCCAGCGACGCCTACGAGCAGTACTTC

size: -
D: -
V: TRBV3-1
J: TRBJ1-1
CDR3: CASSQDLPYTGPMGGEAFF
DNA: TGTGCCAGCAGCCAAGATTTACCCTATACCGGCCCCATGGGCGGTGAAGCTTTCTTT

size: few
D: -
V: TRBV7-8
J: TRBJ2-7
CDR3: CASSLHRGGGSYEQYF
DNA: TGTGCCAGCAGCTTACACAGAGGGGGGGGAAGCTACGAGCAGTACTTC

size: few
D: -
V: TRBV12-3/TRBV12-4
J: TRBJ1-2
CDR3: CASSWGANYGYTF
DNA: TGTGCCAGCAGTTGGGGGGCGAACTATGGCTACACCTTC

size: -
D: -
V: TRBV11-2
J: TRBJ2-7
CDR3: CASSTHGGSDEQYF
DNA: TGTGCCAGCAGCACCCACGGGGGTTCCGACGAGCAGTACTTC

size: few
D: TRBD1
V: TRBV4-1
J: TRBJ1-2
CDR3: CASSRQGSYGYTF
DNA: TGCGCCAGCAGCCGACAGGGATCCTATGGCTACACCTTC

size: -
D: -
V: TRBV6-1
J: TRBJ2-7
CDR3: CASSEGLEGMRYF
DNA: TGTGCCAGCAGTGAAGGGCTGGAGGGGATGCGGTACTTC

size: -
D: TRBD2
V: TRBV5-1
J: TRBJ2-1
CDR3: CASSRPYLPAGGVDEQFF
DNA: TGCGCCAGCAGCCGACCCTACCTCCCAGCGGGGGGTGTCGATGAGCAGTTCTTC

size: -
D: TRBD1
V: TRBV7-6
J: TRBJ2-2
CDR3: CASSLGQGAGTGELFF
DNA: TGTGCCAGCAGCCTTGGACAGGGGGCCGGCACCGGGGAGCTGTTTTTT

size: -
D: TRBD2
V: TRBV27
J: TRBJ2-7
CDR3: CASSQATGLAGAGEQYF
DNA: TGTGCCAGCAGCCAAGCTACGGGACTAGCGGGAGCGGGAGAGCAGTACTTC

size: few
D: TRBD2
V: TRBV6-1
J: TRBJ2-1
CDR3: CASSSTLAGGSDEQFF
DNA: TGTGCCAGCAGCTCCACACTAGCGGGAGGTTCGGATGAGCAGTTCTTC

size: -
D: -
V: TRBV12-3/TRBV12-4
J: TRBJ2-7
CDR3: CASSFEDSYEQYF
DNA: TGTGCCAGCAGTTTTGAGGACTCCTACGAGCAGTACTTC

size: -
D: TRBD2
V: TRBV3-1
J: TRBJ2-2
CDR3: CASSQLFLAGADANTGELFF
DNA: TGTGCCAGCAGCCAACTTTTTCTAGCGGGGGCCGACGCGAACACCGGGGAGCTGTTTTTT

size: -
D: -
V: TRBV6-2/TRBV6-3
J: TRBJ1-1
CDR3: CASSYTSRRGSEAFF
DNA: TGTGCCAGCAGTTACACCAGTCGCAGGGGATCTGAAGCTTTCTTT

size: -
D: -
V: TRBV4-1
J: TRBJ2-2
CDR3: CASSRDALETGELFF
DNA: TGCGCCAGCTCCCGGGACGCACTAGAAACCGGGGAGCTGTTTTTT

size: -
D: TRBD1
V: TRBV12-3/TRBV12-4
J: TRBJ2-7
CDR3: CASSFGGQGYYEQYF
DNA: TGTGCCAGCAGTTTCGGAGGACAGGGATACTACGAGCAGTACTTC

size: few
D: -
V: TRBV2
J: TRBJ1-1
CDR3: CASSDYNTEAFF
DNA: TGTGCCAGCAGTGATTACAACACTGAAGCTTTCTTT

size: -
D: -
V: TRBV2
J: TRBJ2-3
CDR3: CASFVLGVSGTDTQYF
DNA: TGTGCCAGCTTCGTCCTCGGGGTTTCTGGCACAGATACGCAGTATTTT

size: -
D: TRBD2
V: TRBV7-2
J: TRBJ2-3
CDR3: CASSRTSGRTDTQYF
DNA: TGTGCCAGCAGCCGGACTAGCGGACGCACAGATACGCAGTATTTT

size: few
D: TRBD2
V: TRBV28
J: TRBJ2-1
CDR3: CASSLSGSPYNEQFF
DNA: TGTGCCAGCAGCCTTAGCGGGAGTCCCTACAATGAGCAGTTCTTC

size: -
D: -
V: TRBV4-3
J: TRBJ2-1
CDR3: CASSQDMTTGGNEQFF
DNA: TGCGCCAGCAGCCAAGATATGACGACAGGCGGCAATGAGCAGTTCTTC

size: many
D: -
V: TRBV28
J: TRBJ2-3
CDR3: CASSLGARLGTDTQYF
DNA: TGTGCCAGCAGTTTGGGCGCACGACTGGGCACAGATACGCAGTATTTT